Described below is a single T cell receptor beta chain sequence and its context. Researchers took RNA transcripts and amplified the TCR beta CDR3 regions from them. The primer set for the first-round RT-PCR of the TCR CDR3 was HTBI. A single record per CDR3 protein comes from TCRdb applying MiXCR to the multiplex PCR reads. The sample shows nearly 750,000 distinct CDR3 sequences, around a third of them seen only once. Lactation, pregnancy, other autoimmune disease or uncontrolled infection led to exclusion of patients. The PBMCs studied were ones that came from 10 ml fresh peripheral blood. The source of the sample is a study of T cells in Graves' hyperthyroidism and ophthalmopathy. This TCR derives from a middle-aged woman with Graves' hyperthyroidism. Sequencing was done on a sample of blood.

The CDR3 reads CASSLSTGAYPAYEQYF. As DNA, the CDR3 is TGTGCCAGCAGCTTAAGCACAGGGGCTTACCCCGCCTACGAGCAGTACTTC. V is TRBV7-2 and J is TRBJ2-7; 7 bases are shared with TRBD1. Per the germline V gene, CDR1 is SGHTA and CDR2 is FQGNSA. V lost 2 bases and J lost 2; bases outside the gene matches: 12. The CDR3 has 17 residues.